The clone carrying this TCR beta chain was counted only a few times. In the original workflow: Estimation of nucleated cell counts was performed using reference gene primer amplification. The assay was immunoSEQ multiplex PCR, and TCRdb's table has in-frame clones only and misses some. The D gene and trimming were derived from the DNA, and the V and J assignments and clone size from that table. The sample has about 140,000 clones; 82% are singletons. The ends were cut back, 8 bases at V and 4 bases at J, with 15 bases in the middle. CDR1 is SQVTM and CDR2 is ANQGSEA in the germline V gene. This CDR3 is built from 12 residues. The sample is drawn from a study of blood T cell repertoires in COVID-19. Background on the study: The study drew acute and convalescent COVID-19 samples from the United States, Italy and Spain. Sources were T cells, B-cell-depleted T cells, or PBMCs; the material itself was cDNA or gDNA.

The receptor's source is a woman of 80 years or more with acute or convalescent COVID-19. Material for sequencing was peripheral blood. This sequence joins TRBV29-1 and TRBJ2-7, with a tentative D call TRBD1 (6 bases). The CDR3 sequence: CSSRDNLYEQYF. Written as DNA, the CDR3 is TGCAGCTCCAGGGACAATTTATACGAGCAGTACTTC.